This T cell receptor beta chain is from a study of blood T cell repertoires in COVID-19. About the study: Acute and convalescent COVID-19 specimens originated in the United States, Italy and Spain. T cells, B-cell-depleted T cells, or PBMCs supplied cDNA or gDNA.

Source study methods: Researchers report that nucleated cell counts were estimated from reference gene primer amplification. TCRdb's copy holds only in-frame clones and misses some; the assay was immunoSEQ multiplex PCR. Clone size and V and J calls were adopted from that table, with D and trimming inferred from the DNA. The sample holds 95,000 to 150,000 clones; roughly 89% are singletons and the top ten take 3.8%. The V gene's germline CDR1 is MNHEY and CDR2 SMNVEV (reference sequence). J lost 2 bases, V lost 5 bases, and 10 bases had no gene match. This CDR3 has 16 amino acids. The rearrangement uses TRBV27 and TRBJ2-3; 7 positions agree with TRBD2. Input material: peripheral blood. This clonotype was sampled from a woman aged 55-69 years with COVID-19, enrolled during active disease. The CDR3 reads CASSPRASGFTDTQYF. The CDR3 DNA reads as TGTGCCAGCAGTCCCCGCGCTAGCGGATTCACAGATACGCAGTATTTT.